Presented here are 21 T cell receptor beta chains from one specimen sequenced in a study of low-dose radiotherapy and immunotherapy resistance in tumors. With TRAV- and TRBV-specific primers, first-strand cDNA was made, covering the alpha and beta chains. The authors ran 20 PCR cycles to amplify TCRs with a constant-region primer and V-primer adapter. A single record per CDR3 protein comes from TCRdb applying MiXCR to the reads. The sample records around 100,000 distinct CDR3 sequences, approximately 22% being singletons. Time point indicated: after trial treatment. Specified treatment: LDRT plus nivolumab, ipilimumab, low-dose cyclophosphamide and aspirin (RACIN trial). The sample in question was PBMCs, obtained after low-dose radiotherapy plus immunotherapy. The source is a female donor with ovarian cancer.

The chain employs TRBV19 and TRBJ1-1, with D maybe TRBD1 (6 bases). With 6 bases removed from V and 1 base from J, the gap between germline ends came to 9 bases. Looked up from germline, CDR1 is LNHDA and CDR2 is SQIVND (reference sequence). This CDR3 contains 13 residues. This CDR3 is CASRQQGNTEAFF. The DNA of the CDR3 is TGTGCCAGTAGGCAACAGGGGAACACTGAAGCTTTCTTT.

This clonotype showed up many times. The V gene is TRBV7-2, the J gene TRBJ1-5; D possibly corresponds to TRBD1 (5 bases). V was pared by 8 bases and J by 7 bases, with 15 bases between. The germline V gene encodes CDR1 SGHTA and CDR2 FQGNSA. The CDR3 is 13 residues long. CDR3 sequence: CASQDSSGQPQHF. In DNA form, the CDR3 reads TGTGCCAGCCAAGACAGTTCCGGGCAGCCCCAGCATTTT. Filled out from reference TRBV7-2 and TRBJ1-5, the complete variable domain reads GAGVSQSPSNKVTEKGKDVELRCDPISGHTALYWYRQSLGQGLEFLIYFQGNSAPDKSGLPSDRFSAERTGGSVSTLTIQRTQQEDSAVYLCASQDSSGQPQHFGDGTRLSIL.

This clonotype has at least ten counts. V usage is TRBV3-1 and J usage is TRBJ2-2; no clear D gene. The CDR3 is 15 residues long. In germline, CDR1 is LGHDT, CDR2 YNNKEL (reference sequence). Trimming pared 1 base from V and 9 bases from J, leaving 15 bases between. The CDR3 region has the DNA TGTGCCAGCAGCCAAGGAACAGCTACACCACGGGAGCTGTTTTTT. It yields the protein CASSQGTATPRELFF.

This clonotype was recorded many times. This chain links TRBV6-2 or TRBV6-3 with TRBJ1-2; D is perhaps TRBD1 (6 bases). V was trimmed by 0 bases and J by 4 bases, leaving 15 bases between them. The CDR3 covers 16 residues. Germline CDR1 MNHEY, CDR2 SVGEGT. The CDR3 here is CASSYSFQGPSYGYTF. The DNA for the CDR3 is TGTGCCAGCAGTTACTCGTTCCAGGGGCCCAGCTATGGCTACACCTTC.

J is TRBJ2-5 and V is TRBV24-1; D is unclear. Trimming removed 4 bases at V and 0 bases at J, with 14 bases between. CDR3 length equals 16 residues. The germline V gene encodes CDR1 KGHDR and CDR2 SFDVKD. The CDR3 nucleotides read TGTGCCACCAGTGACCCCTCCACTCAGTACCAAGAGACCCAGTACTTC. The encoded protein is CATSDPSTQYQETQYF.

In its sample, this clonotype was seen many times. J is TRBJ2-2 and V is TRBV3-1, with D possibly TRBD1 on 7 matching bases. CDR3 length: 17 residues. Germline V gene data show CDR1 as LGHDT and CDR2 as YNNKEL (reference sequence). V was cut by 1 base and J by 4 bases, with 16 bases left in between. The CDR3 loop reads CASSQGLRGASTGELFF. Written as DNA, the CDR3 is TGTGCCAGCAGCCAAGGGCTCAGGGGGGCGTCCACCGGGGAGCTGTTTTTT.

This clonotype was seen ten or more times. The rearrangement uses TRBV3-1 and TRBJ1-2; D not resolved. Germline loops: CDR1 LGHDT, CDR2 YNNKEL (reference sequence). V lost 0 bases and J 5 bases, leaving 10 bases between the germline ends. CDR3 length equals 14 residues. CDR3 sequence: CASSQELVGYGYTF. Written as DNA, the CDR3 is TGTGCCAGCAGCCAAGAGCTAGTCGGTTATGGCTACACCTTC.

This clonotype was observed at least ten times. The gene calls are TRBV30 and TRBJ1-2; D unresolved. The CDR3 loop spans 13 amino acids. Germline values: CDR1 GTSNPN, CDR2 SVGIG (reference sequence). Trimming pared 0 bases from V and 4 bases from J, leaving 9 bases between. The CDR3 sequence is CAWSVGITYGYTF. CDR3 nucleotides: TGTGCCTGGAGTGTAGGGATTACCTATGGCTACACCTTC.

This clonotype was found many times. One junction end does not reproduce the germline sequence, and a read error may be involved. This chain joins TRBV20-1 and TRBJ2-4; D is undetermined. The CDR3 length is 10 residues. Germline loops: CDR1 DFQATT, CDR2 SNEGSKA (reference sequence). The CDR3: CSASFVDTFF. The CDR3 coding sequence is TGCAGTGCTAGTTTCGTGGATACATTCTTC.

The table lists this clonotype with many counts. The rearrangement uses TRBV28 and TRBJ1-1; D is unresolved. Germline loops: CDR1 MDHEN, CDR2 SYDVKM. V lost 6 bases and J lost 6, with 8 bases in between. The CDR3 consists of 11 residues. The CDR3 protein is CASSTPAEAFF. The DNA for the CDR3 is TGTGCCAGCAGCACCCCCGCTGAAGCTTTCTTT. Drawing the rest from reference TRBV28 and TRBJ1-1, the complete variable domain is DVKVTQSSRYLVKRTGEKVFLECVQDMDHENMFWYRQDPGLGLRLIYFSYDVKMKEKGDIPEGYSVSREKKERFSLILESASTNQTSMYLCASSTPAEAFFGQGTRLTVV.

This clonotype was observed at least ten times. V is TRBV20-1 and J is TRBJ2-1, with 7 bases lining up with TRBD2. Per germline, CDR1 DFQATT and CDR2 SNEGSKA (reference sequence). The length of the CDR3 is 14 residues. Losses at the gene ends were 0 bases for V and 7 bases for J; bases not matched to a gene: 6. CDR3 nucleotide sequence: TGCAGTGCTAGAGACGGGAGGAGCGTTAATGAGCAGTTCTTC. Translated, it gives CSARDGRSVNEQFF.

In regard to this clonotype: The junction differs from germline at one of its ends, possibly a read error. V is TRBV29-1 and J is TRBJ2-1; 7 bases line up with TRBD2. Germline V gene sequence: CDR1 SQVTM, CDR2 ANQGSEA. This CDR3 has 14 residues. The CDR3 reads CSVETRELDNEQSF. The CDR3 nucleotides are TGCAGCGTTGAAACGCGGGAGCTCGACAATGAGCAGTCCTTC.

This clonotype was observed at least ten times. The chain recombines TRBV5-1 with TRBJ1-1; D is uncertain. The CDR3 runs 15 residues. V lost 4 bases and J 4 bases, leaving 17 bases between the germline ends. Per the germline V gene, CDR1 is SGHRS and CDR2 is YFSETQ. The CDR3 DNA is TGCGCCAGCAGCCCCGGACGGCCCATTGGCACTGAAGCTTTCTTT. It codes for CASSPGRPIGTEAFF.

This clonotype was seen at least ten times. CDR3 region: CASSFRFATEDEKLFF. The CDR3 nucleotides are TGTGCCAGCAGTTTTCGATTTGCGACAGAGGACGAAAAACTGTTTTTT. The chain links TRBV28 to TRBJ1-4; possible D gene TRBD1, 5 bases. V was clipped by 3 bases and J by 8 bases, with 19 bases between them. From germline, CDR1 is MDHEN and CDR2 SYDVKM. The CDR3 runs 16 residues.

The V call is TRBV12-3 or TRBV12-4, the J call TRBJ2-1, with a weak D call TRBD1 (6 bases). This CDR3 comprises 13 residues. Trimming stripped 3 bases from V and 10 bases from J, with 13 bases between. CDR3 loop: CASSLDSSYEQFF. The CDR3 nucleotides read TGTGCCAGCAGTTTGGACAGTTCCTACGAGCAGTTCTTC.

This clonotype appeared many times. The chain combines TRBV10-3 with TRBJ2-7, with TRBD1 identical over 8 bases. The V gene end was trimmed by 0 bases and the J gene end by 3 bases; junction bases not matched to a gene: 4. The CDR3 loop spans 15 amino acids. Germline-derived CDR1 and CDR2 are ENHRY and SYGVKD. CDR3 coding DNA: TGTGCCATCAGTGAGTCGGGGGACAGGTACTACGAGCAGTACTTC. Translated, it gives CAISESGDRYYEQYF.

The sample holds many counts of this clonotype. The genes are TRBV28 and TRBJ2-7; D might be TRBD1 (6 bases). The CDR3 contains 15 residues. Germline assignment: CDR1 MDHEN and CDR2 SYDVKM. The germline V and J ends were trimmed by 6 bases and 2 bases, with 17 bases remaining between them. The CDR3 DNA is TGTGCCAGCAGCTCCCTAAGGGGGTTTGCCTACGAGCAGTACTTC. Translated: CASSSLRGFAYEQYF.

A few counts support this clonotype. The chain has TRBV19 and TRBJ1-3; D is undetermined. The germline V and J ends were trimmed by 7 bases and 5 bases, with 6 bases remaining between them. Germline V gene lookup returns CDR1 LNHDA and CDR2 SQIVND (reference sequence). The CDR3 runs to 11 residues. Here the CDR3 DNA reads TGTGCCAGTAAGGAGAGAAACACCATATATTTT. Translated: CASKERNTIYF.

About this clonotype: It is unclear where the CDR3 begins or ends on the DNA, so no DNA is shown, and the CDR3 is as TCRdb lists it. The CDR3 sequence: CATGDRSDEQYFGPGTGELFF. The V call is TRBV10-3, the J call TRBJ2-2; the D call in the table, TRBD1, was not verified against the DNA. Counting both end residues, the CDR3 totals 21 amino acids. CDR1 and CDR2 from the germline V gene are ENHRY and SYGVKD.

This clonotype was counted at least ten times. This chain links TRBV28 with TRBJ1-1; the match to TRBD1 covers 7 bases. The CDR3 spans 15 residues. The J segment lost 6 bases and the V segment lost 3 bases, leaving 10 bases of the junction unmatched. Germline V gene sequence: CDR1 MDHEN, CDR2 SYDVKM. The CDR3, as DNA: TGTGCCAGCAGTTTCCGACAGGGTACTCTCTCTGAAGCTTTCTTT. It specifies CASSFRQGTLSEAFF.

This clonotype was recorded at least ten times. This rearrangement joins TRBV5-6 to TRBJ2-2; TRBD1 is a possible D gene (6 bases). V gave up 1 base and J gave up 3 bases, with 10 bases separating them. This CDR3 region has 15 residues. Looked up from germline, CDR1 is SGHDT and CDR2 is YYEEEE. The CDR3 loop reads CASSLPGVYTGELFF. The CDR3 DNA reads as TGTGCCAGCAGCTTGCCAGGGGTATACACCGGGGAGCTGTTTTTT.